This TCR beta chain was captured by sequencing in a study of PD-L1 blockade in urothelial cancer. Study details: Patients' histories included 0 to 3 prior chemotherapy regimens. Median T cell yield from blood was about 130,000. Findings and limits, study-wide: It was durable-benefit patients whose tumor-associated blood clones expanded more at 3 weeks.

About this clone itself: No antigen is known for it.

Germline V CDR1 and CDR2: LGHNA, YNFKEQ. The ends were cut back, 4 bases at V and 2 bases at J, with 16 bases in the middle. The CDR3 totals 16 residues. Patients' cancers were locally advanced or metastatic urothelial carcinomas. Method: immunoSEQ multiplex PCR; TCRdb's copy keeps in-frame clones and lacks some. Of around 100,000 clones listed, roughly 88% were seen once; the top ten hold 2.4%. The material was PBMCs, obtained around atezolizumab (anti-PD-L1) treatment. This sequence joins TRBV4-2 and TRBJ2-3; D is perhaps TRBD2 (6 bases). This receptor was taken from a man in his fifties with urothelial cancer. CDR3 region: CASSRLWTTTTDTQYF. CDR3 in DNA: TGTGCCAGCAGCCGCCTTTGGACTACAACCACAGATACGCAGTATTTT.